Listed below are T cell receptor beta chains from one sample, sequenced in a study of T cell responses to AZD1222 COVID-19 vaccine. TCRdb's table, derived via immunoSEQ multiplex PCR, lists solely in-frame clones and lacks some. The sample lists 95,000 to 100,000 clones; more than 75% were seen once. The source was peripheral blood, collected 28 days after the second AZD1222 dose. The receptors were sampled from an adult who received the AZD1222 COVID-19 vaccine. Both conserved end residues are part of each CDR3. The D gene is left open where the match is weak. Size tells how often a clone was seen (once, few, many) or the class of an expanded clone, and some rows leave it out.

CDR3nt | CDR3aa | v_gene | abundance | j_gene | d_gene | len
TGTGCCACCAGTGCCCAGGGGAGAGAGACCCAGTACTTC | CATSAQGRETQYF | TRBV24-1 | - | TRBJ2-5 | - | 13
TGTGCCAGCAGGGAGGACAGGGGACTTTGGTATGGCTACACCTTC | CASREDRGLWYGYTF | TRBV2 | - | TRBJ1-2 | TRBD1 | 15
TGTGCCAGCAGCCAAGCTGGGGGCCGCAATCAGCCCCAGCATTTT | CASSQAGGRNQPQHF | TRBV3-1/TRBV3-2 | - | TRBJ1-5 | - | 15
TGTGCCAGCAGTGAACCCCTGGTCGGGAGAGGCTACACCTTC | CASSEPLVGRGYTF | TRBV25-1 | once | TRBJ1-2 | - | 14
TGTGCCAGCAGTGAAAGGACTAGCGGGGGGGCCGGGGAGCTGTTTTTT | CASSERTSGGAGELFF | TRBV2 | - | TRBJ2-2 | TRBD2 | 16
TGTGCCAGCAGCTTCCTCGCACTACCATACAATGAGCAGTTCTTC | CASSFLALPYNEQFF | TRBV5-4 | many | TRBJ2-1 | - | 15
TGTGCCAGCAGTTATCTCGGGTCGCCTAACTATGGCTACACCTTC | CASSYLGSPNYGYTF | TRBV6-2/TRBV6-3 | - | TRBJ1-2 | - | 15
TGTGCCAGCAGCGTGAGCACGGGACTACGGTATGGCTACACCTTC | CASSVSTGLRYGYTF | TRBV5-6 | few | TRBJ1-2 | - | 15
TGTGCCATCGGGGGAAACGAGCAGTACTTC | CAIGGNEQYF | TRBV10-3 | - | TRBJ2-7 | - | 10
TGCGCCAGCAGCCAAGTAGCTAGCGGGGGCTCCCTGGCCGAGCAGTACTTC | CASSQVASGGSLAEQYF | TRBV4-1 | - | TRBJ2-7 | TRBD2 | 17
TGTGCCAGCAGTAGGAGGCTCAAGGGCTACACCTTC | CASSRRLKGYTF | TRBV28 | - | TRBJ1-2 | - | 12
TGTGCCAGTACCTCCGCAAACACCGGGGAGCTGTTTTTT | CASTSANTGELFF | TRBV19 | - | TRBJ2-2 | - | 13
TGTGCCAGCAGTTACAGGGGGCACAATCAGCCCCAGCATTTT | CASSYRGHNQPQHF | TRBV6-2/TRBV6-3 | - | TRBJ1-5 | TRBD1 | 14
TGTGCCAGCAGCTTTTCCGGGACAGGGGGCTACGAGCAGTACTTC | CASSFSGTGGYEQYF | TRBV27 | - | TRBJ2-7 | TRBD1 | 15
TGTGCCAGCAGCTCCAGGGCCTCTAACTATGGCTACACCTTC | CASSSRASNYGYTF | TRBV7-9 | - | TRBJ1-2 | - | 14
TGTGCCAGCAGTTTCAGGGGCCTCGGCACAGATACGCAGTATTTT | CASSFRGLGTDTQYF | TRBV27 | - | TRBJ2-3 | - | 15
TGTGCCAGCAGTGAATCAGAGCGTTCACCCCTCCACTTT | CASSESERSPLHF | TRBV6-1 | - | TRBJ1-6 | - | 13
TGTGCCAGCAGCTTAGCTTCTCATCAGCCCCAGCATTTT | CASSLASHQPQHF | TRBV7-2 | - | TRBJ1-5 | - | 13
TGTGCCAGCAGCTCCACCGGGACACCATCCCCAGGGGCCAACGTCCTGACTTTC | CASSSTGTPSPGANVLTF | TRBV13 | - | TRBJ2-6 | - | 18
TGCGCCAGCAGCTTGCTTACGATCACAGATACGCAGTATTTT | CASSLLTITDTQYF | TRBV5-1 | - | TRBJ2-3 | - | 14
TGTGCCAGCAGAGGAGAAGCGGGGGGGCGGCGGCAGTACTTC | CASRGEAGGRRQYF | TRBV3-1/TRBV3-2 | - | TRBJ2-7 | TRBD2 | 14
TGTGCCAGCAGCCAGACAGGATCCTACGAGCAGTACTTC | CASSQTGSYEQYF | TRBV12-3/TRBV12-4 | - | TRBJ2-7 | - | 13
TGTGCCAGCAGCCGACAGGGTGGAGACACCGGGGAGCTGTTTTTT | CASSRQGGDTGELFF | TRBV5-4 | - | TRBJ2-2 | TRBD1 | 15
TGTGCCAGCAGCCCCAGGGAAGGAAATGAAAAACTGTTTTTT | CASSPREGNEKLFF | TRBV9 | - | TRBJ1-4 | - | 14
TGCGCCAGCAGCCGTAGATGGCCTAGCCTGCGGGAGGACAATGAGCAGTTCTTC | CASSRRWPSLREDNEQFF | TRBV4-3 | - | TRBJ2-1 | TRBD2 | 18
TGTGCCAGCAGCTTAGTCTGGGCTTCCTACGAGCAGTACTTC | CASSLVWASYEQYF | TRBV7-2 | - | TRBJ2-7 | - | 14
TGTGCCAGCAGCTTTGAAGATGTGGGGGCAGCCGAAGCTTTCTTT | CASSFEDVGAAEAFF | TRBV11-1 | - | TRBJ1-1 | - | 15
TGTGCCTGCCGGGACAGTTATAATGAAAAACTGTTTTTT | CACRDSYNEKLFF | TRBV30 | - | TRBJ1-4 | TRBD1 | 13
TGTGCCATCAGTGAGGAAACAGGGGTTTCACCCCTCCACTTT | CAISEETGVSPLHF | TRBV10-3 | - | TRBJ1-6 | TRBD1 | 14